Below, 2 T cell receptor beta chains from the same sample are listed, as sequenced in a study of T cell changes during pregnancy in multiple sclerosis. The protocol was immunoSEQ multiplex PCR, while the TCRdb copy is restricted to in-frame clones and leaves out a portion. This sample has around 50,000 clones; roughly 90% occur once, and the top ten carry 0.6% to 0.7%. This specimen consisted of CD4+ T cells from peripheral blood mononuclear cells, obtained after pregnancy. The receptor source for this set is a female donor with multiple sclerosis, enrolled in a pregnancy study.

The chain couples TRBV7-9 to TRBJ1-2; D remains unclear. This CDR3 has 13 residues. V was clipped by 2 bases and J by 4 bases, with 8 bases between them. Germline values: CDR1 SEHNR, CDR2 FQNEAQ (reference sequence). CDR3 nucleotides: TGTGCCAGCAGCTTAACGGGAGCCTATGGCTACACCTTC. It yields the protein CASSLTGAYGYTF.

V and J are TRBV10-3 and TRBJ2-5; TRBD1 matches at 10 bases. From germline, CDR1 is ENHRY and CDR2 SYGVKD. V lost 5 bases, J lost 5 bases, and 2 bases stayed unmatched. The CDR3 totals 13 residues. This CDR3 is CAISRTGGETQYF. The CDR3 DNA follows: TGTGCCATCAGTCGGACAGGGGGGGAGACCCAGTACTTC.